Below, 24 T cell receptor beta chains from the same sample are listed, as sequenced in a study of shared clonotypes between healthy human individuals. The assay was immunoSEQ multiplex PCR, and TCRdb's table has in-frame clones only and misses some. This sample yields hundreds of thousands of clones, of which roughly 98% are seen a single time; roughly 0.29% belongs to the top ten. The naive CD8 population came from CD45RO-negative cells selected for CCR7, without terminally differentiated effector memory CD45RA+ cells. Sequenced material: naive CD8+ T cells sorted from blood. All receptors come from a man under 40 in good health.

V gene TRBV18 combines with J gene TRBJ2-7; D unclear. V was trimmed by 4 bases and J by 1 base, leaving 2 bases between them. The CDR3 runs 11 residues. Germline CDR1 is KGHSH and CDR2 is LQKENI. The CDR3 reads CASSLSYEQYF. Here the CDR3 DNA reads TGTGCCAGCTCACTTTCCTACGAGCAGTACTTC.

The CDR3 spells CASSVQGAADTQYF. The DNA of the CDR3 is TGTGCCAGCAGCGTCCAGGGGGCAGCAGATACGCAGTATTTT. The chain links TRBV27 to TRBJ2-3, with 8 bases that match TRBD1. With V trimmed by 6 bases and J by 4 bases, 6 bases remained unmatched. Germline V gene lookup returns CDR1 MNHEY and CDR2 SMNVEV (reference sequence). This CDR3 has 14 amino acids.

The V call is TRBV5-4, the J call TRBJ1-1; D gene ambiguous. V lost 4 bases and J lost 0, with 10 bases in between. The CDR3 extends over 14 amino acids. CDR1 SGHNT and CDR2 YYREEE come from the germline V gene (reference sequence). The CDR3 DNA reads TGTGCCAGCAGCGCAATTCAATTGAACACTGAAGCTTTCTTT. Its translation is CASSAIQLNTEAFF.

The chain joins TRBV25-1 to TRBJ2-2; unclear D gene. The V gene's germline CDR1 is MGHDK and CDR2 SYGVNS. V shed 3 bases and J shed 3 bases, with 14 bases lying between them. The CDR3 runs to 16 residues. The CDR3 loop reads CASSDLDRAHTGELFF. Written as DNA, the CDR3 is TGTGCCAGCAGTGATTTGGACCGGGCCCACACCGGGGAGCTGTTTTTT.

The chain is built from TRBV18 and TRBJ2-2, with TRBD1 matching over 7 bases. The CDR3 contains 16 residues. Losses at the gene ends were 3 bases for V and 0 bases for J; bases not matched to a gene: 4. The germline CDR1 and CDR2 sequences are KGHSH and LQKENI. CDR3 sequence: CASSPWDSPNTGELFF. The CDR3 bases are TGTGCCAGCTCACCGTGGGACAGCCCGAACACCGGGGAGCTGTTTTTT.

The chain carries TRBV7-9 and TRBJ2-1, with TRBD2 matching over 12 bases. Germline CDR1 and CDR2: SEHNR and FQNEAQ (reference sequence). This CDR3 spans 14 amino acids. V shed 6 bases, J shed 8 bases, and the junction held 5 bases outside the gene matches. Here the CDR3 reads CASRGLAGSDEQFF. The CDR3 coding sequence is TGTGCCAGCAGAGGACTAGCGGGATCCGATGAGCAGTTCTTC.

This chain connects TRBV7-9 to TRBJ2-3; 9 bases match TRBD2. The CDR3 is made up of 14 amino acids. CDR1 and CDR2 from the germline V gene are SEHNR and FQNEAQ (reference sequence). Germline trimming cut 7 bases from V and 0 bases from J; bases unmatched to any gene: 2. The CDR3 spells CASKTSGSTDTQYF. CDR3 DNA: TGTGCCAGCAAGACTAGCGGAAGCACAGATACGCAGTATTTT.

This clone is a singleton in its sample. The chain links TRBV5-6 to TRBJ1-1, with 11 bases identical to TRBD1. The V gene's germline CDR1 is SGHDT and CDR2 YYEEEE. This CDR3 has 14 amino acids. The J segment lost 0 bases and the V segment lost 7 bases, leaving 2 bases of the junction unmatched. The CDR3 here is CASGDRGMNTEAFF. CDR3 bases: TGTGCCAGCGGGGACAGGGGGATGAACACTGAAGCTTTCTTT.

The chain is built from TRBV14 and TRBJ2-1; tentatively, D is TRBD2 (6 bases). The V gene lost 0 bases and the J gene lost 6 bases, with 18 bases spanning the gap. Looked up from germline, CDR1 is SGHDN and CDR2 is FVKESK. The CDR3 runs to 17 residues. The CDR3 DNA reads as TGTGCCAGCAGCCAAGACCTAAGGCTGGCGGGGATCAATGAGCAGTTCTTC. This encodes CASSQDLRLAGINEQFF.

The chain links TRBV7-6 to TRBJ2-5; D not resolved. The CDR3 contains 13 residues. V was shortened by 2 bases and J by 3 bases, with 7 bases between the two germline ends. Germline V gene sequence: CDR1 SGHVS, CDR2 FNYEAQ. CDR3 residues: CASSLLTEETQYF. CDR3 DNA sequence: TGTGCCAGCAGCTTACTCACCGAAGAGACCCAGTACTTC.

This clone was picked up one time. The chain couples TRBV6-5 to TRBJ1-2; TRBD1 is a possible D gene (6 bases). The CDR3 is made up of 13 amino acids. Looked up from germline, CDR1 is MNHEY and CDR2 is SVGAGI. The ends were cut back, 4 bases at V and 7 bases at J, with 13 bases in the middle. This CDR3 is CASSFGQTSGYTF. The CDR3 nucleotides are TGTGCCAGCAGTTTCGGACAGACGAGTGGCTACACCTTC.

CDR3 loop: CASSGRDGHEQFF. The CDR3 bases are TGTGCCAGCAGCGGGAGGGACGGCCATGAGCAGTTCTTC. The chain couples TRBV7-6 to TRBJ2-1; 7 bases align to TRBD2. The V gene end was trimmed by 5 bases and the J gene end by 8 bases; junction bases not matched to a gene: 6. CDR1 is SGHVS, CDR2 FNYEAQ, per germline. The CDR3 totals 13 residues.

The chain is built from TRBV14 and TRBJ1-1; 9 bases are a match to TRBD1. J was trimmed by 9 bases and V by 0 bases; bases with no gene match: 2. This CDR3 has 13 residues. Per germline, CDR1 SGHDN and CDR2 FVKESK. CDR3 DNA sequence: TGTGCCAGCAGCCAAGATTACAGGGGGCAAGCTTTCTTT. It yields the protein CASSQDYRGQAFF.

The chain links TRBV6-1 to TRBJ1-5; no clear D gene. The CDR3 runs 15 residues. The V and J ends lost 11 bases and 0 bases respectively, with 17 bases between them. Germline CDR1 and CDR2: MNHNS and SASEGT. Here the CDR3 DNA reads TGTGCCTGCGTGGAGGCTTTGGGTAGCAATCAGCCCCAGCATTTT. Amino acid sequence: CACVEALGSNQPQHF.

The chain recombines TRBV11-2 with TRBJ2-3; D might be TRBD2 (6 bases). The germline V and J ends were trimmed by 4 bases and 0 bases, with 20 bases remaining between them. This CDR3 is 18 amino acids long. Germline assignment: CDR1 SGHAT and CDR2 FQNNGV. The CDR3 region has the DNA TGTGCCAGCAGCTGGGACTTCTGGGTGGGGTTCAGCACAGATACGCAGTATTTT. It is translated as CASSWDFWVGFSTDTQYF.

The CDR3 DNA reads as TGTGCCAGCAGCTCAGACAGGGGAATAGACGAGCAGTACTTC. Its translation: CASSSDRGIDEQYF. This sequence joins TRBV13 and TRBJ2-7; TRBD1 matches at 8 bases. Germline CDR1 PRHDT, CDR2 FYEKMQ (reference sequence). The CDR3 is made up of 14 amino acids. V was clipped by 4 bases and J by 5 bases; unmatched bases: 7.

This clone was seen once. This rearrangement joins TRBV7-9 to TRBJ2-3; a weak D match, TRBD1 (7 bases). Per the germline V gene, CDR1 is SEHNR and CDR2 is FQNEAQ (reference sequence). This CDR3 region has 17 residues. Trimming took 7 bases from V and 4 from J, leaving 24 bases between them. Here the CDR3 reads CASTVGGQSGQADTQYF. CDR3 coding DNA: TGTGCCAGCACCGTCGGGGGACAGTCGGGCCAGGCAGATACGCAGTATTTT.

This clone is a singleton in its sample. CDR3 nucleotide sequence: TGTGCCAGCAGTTACGGGGACACCTCCGGGGAGCTGTTTTTT. Amino acids: CASSYGDTSGELFF. V and J are TRBV6-5 and TRBJ2-2; possible D gene TRBD1, 6 bases. Germline V gives CDR1 MNHEY, CDR2 SVGAGI. The CDR3 has 14 amino acids. V gave up 2 bases and J gave up 6 bases, with 10 bases separating them.

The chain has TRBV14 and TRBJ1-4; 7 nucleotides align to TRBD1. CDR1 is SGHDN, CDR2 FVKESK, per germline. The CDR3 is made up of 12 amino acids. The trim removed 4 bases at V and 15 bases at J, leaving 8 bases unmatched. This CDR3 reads CASSPDRVRVFF. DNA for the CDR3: TGTGCCAGCAGCCCAGACAGGGTTAGGGTGTTTTTT.

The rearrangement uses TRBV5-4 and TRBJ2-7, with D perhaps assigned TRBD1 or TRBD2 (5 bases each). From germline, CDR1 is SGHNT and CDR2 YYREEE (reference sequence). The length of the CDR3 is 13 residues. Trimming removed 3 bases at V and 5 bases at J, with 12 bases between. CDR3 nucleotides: TGTGCCAGCAGCTACGTCGGGGCCCACGAGCAGTACTTC. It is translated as CASSYVGAHEQYF.

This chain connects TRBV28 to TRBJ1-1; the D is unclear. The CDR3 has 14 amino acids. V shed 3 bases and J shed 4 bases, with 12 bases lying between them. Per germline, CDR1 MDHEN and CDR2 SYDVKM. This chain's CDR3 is CASSFRPRTTEAFF. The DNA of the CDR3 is TGTGCCAGCAGTTTTAGACCCCGAACCACTGAAGCTTTCTTT.

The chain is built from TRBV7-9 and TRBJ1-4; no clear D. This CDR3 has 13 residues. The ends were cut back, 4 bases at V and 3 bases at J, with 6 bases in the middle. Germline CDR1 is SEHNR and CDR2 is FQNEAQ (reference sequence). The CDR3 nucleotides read TGTGCCAGCAGCTCAACCCCTAATGAAAAACTGTTTTTT. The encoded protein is CASSSTPNEKLFF.

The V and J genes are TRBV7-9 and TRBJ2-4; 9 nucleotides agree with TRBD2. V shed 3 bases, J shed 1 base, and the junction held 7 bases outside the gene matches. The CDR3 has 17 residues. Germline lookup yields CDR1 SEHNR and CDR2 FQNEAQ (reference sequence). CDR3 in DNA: TGTGCCAGCAGCTTCACCTTAGCGGGAGAGGCCAAAAACATTCAGTACTTC. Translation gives CASSFTLAGEAKNIQYF.

The CDR3 loop reads CASSLEGLGRTPTYEQYF. Written as DNA, the CDR3 is TGTGCCAGCAGCTTAGAAGGGCTAGGCCGGACCCCAACCTACGAGCAGTACTTC. The chain is built from TRBV7-2 and TRBJ2-7; D uncertain. Germline lookup yields CDR1 SGHTA and CDR2 FQGNSA. The CDR3 loop spans 18 amino acids. Trimming shortened V by 1 base and J by 2 bases, and 21 bases separated the two germline ends.